This TCR beta chain comes out of a study of CD8 T cells in ankylosing spondylitis. Study results and limitations: One TCR beta motif, made up of about 8 highly homologous variants, appeared characteristic of ankylosing spondylitis blood. From matched ankylosing spondylitis synovial fluid, disease-linked clones were reportedly recovered at significantly enriched levels. Clones linked to the disease showed a CD8+ phenotype. They occurred at relatively low frequencies in peripheral blood.

Points on this clonotype: Its cognate antigen is unknown.

Trimming stripped 7 bases from V and 5 bases from J, with 13 bases between. The CDR3 contains 13 residues. Germline-derived CDR1 and CDR2 are KGHDR and SFDVKD. Preparation of TCR beta libraries was done by quantitative 5'-RACE with molecular barcodes. TCRdb used MiXCR to reprocess the 5' RACE reads, holding one entry per CDR3 protein. The sample carries 350,000 to 550,000 distinct CDR3 sequences, roughly 26% recorded once. The chain recombines TRBV24-1 with TRBJ2-5, with D perhaps being TRBD1 or TRBD2 (5 bases each). The TCR sequence derives from a male donor with ankylosing spondylitis. The sample comprised blood, either unsorted or a sorted T cell fraction (not recorded which). The CDR3 loop reads CATRGVNGETQYF. As DNA, the CDR3 is TGTGCCACCAGGGGGGTCAACGGGGAGACCCAGTACTTC.